Below, one TCR beta chain is given with its context. The data stem from a study of blood T cell repertoires in COVID-19. Study context: The United States, Italy and Spain were the sources of the acute and convalescent COVID-19 samples.

In the original analysis: By means of reference gene primer amplification, nucleated cell counts were estimated. The repertoire was sequenced with immunoSEQ multiplex PCR; TCRdb's copy has only in-frame clones and lacks some. The V and J calls and clone size were taken over from that table, and D and trimming were inferred from the DNA. This sample has some 91,000 clones, with roughly nine tenths found just once. V dropped 5 bases and J dropped 8 bases, with 15 bases sitting between them. Germline CDR1 is MDHEN and CDR2 is SYDVKM. CDR3 size: 13 residues. This TCR was recovered from a man in his 60s with acute or convalescent COVID-19. Input material: peripheral blood. This rearrangement joins TRBV28 to TRBJ1-2; weak D call: TRBD1 (6 bases). CDR3 in DNA: TGTGCCAGCAGTCCGCAACAGGGTAGGGGCTACACCTTC. Protein: CASSPQQGRGYTF.